The T cell receptor (beta chain) under discussion was sequenced for a study of CXCR3-negative and CXCR3-positive naive CD8 T cells. Whole-study results and caveats: Naive cells with CXCR3 showed TRB CDR3s that were more hydrophobic than those in CXCR3-negative naive cells. Whereas memory cells differed, naive CXCR3-negative and CXCR3-positive cells shared similar TRBV-TRBJ usage.

There are 13 residues in the CDR3. CDR1 DFQATT and CDR2 SNEGSKA come from the germline V gene (reference sequence). In preparing the TRB cDNA libraries, 5' RACE with UMI labels was used. TCRdb reprocessed the 5' RACE reads and stores each CDR3 protein as one record, lacking DNA. Its clone listing holds approximately 98,000 distinct CDR3 sequences. This clonotype is labeled medium-sized based on frequency. The antigen is not known. This chain connects TRBV20-1 to TRBJ2-7; the TCRdb D gene call, TRBD2, has no DNA to confirm it. The sample was naive CXCR3+ CD8+ T cells from blood. Documented subset: CD45RO-CCR7+CD27+CD95- naive CD8+ T cells expressing CXCR3 (TNR3+). The TCR comes from a human donor in good health. Some clones in this sample may be carry-over from other donors' samples. The CDR3 sequence: CSGTSGGGYEQYF.